The present entry profiles one TCR beta chain with its context. The source of the sample is a study of blood T cell repertoires in COVID-19. This CDR3 comprises 14 residues. V shed 6 bases and J shed 1 base, with 13 bases lying between them. Germline loops: CDR1 MNHEY, CDR2 SMNVEV (reference sequence). Donors in Cohort 3 who had recovered were those with two negative PCRs, healthcare professional clearance, or resolution of their symptoms. The assay was immunoSEQ multiplex PCR, and TCRdb's table has in-frame clones only and misses some. The table has about 230,000 clones, roughly 85% seen once. Sequences were obtained from PBMCs or T cells enriched from blood (not recorded which). The receptor's source is a man younger than 40 who had recovered from COVID-19. The gene calls are TRBV27 and TRBJ2-7, with D possibly TRBD2 on 5 matching bases. For the CDR3, the DNA is TGTGCCAGCAGGAGACCGGGAAGTTCCTACGAGCAGTACTTC. This sequence encodes CASRRPGSSYEQYF.